This T cell receptor beta chain was recorded in a study of blood T cell repertoires in COVID-19. Assay: immunoSEQ multiplex PCR; the TCRdb copy retains only in-frame clones and omits some. The table shows about 500,000 clones, with around 90% occurring only once. The study drew participants aged roughly 18 to 95 years from under 30 US areas. CDR1 is GTSNPN, CDR2 SVGIG, per germline (reference sequence). The V segment lost 6 bases and the J segment 5 bases; nucleotides outside the gene matches: 5. This CDR3 has 13 residues. The sequencing input was PBMCs or T cells enriched from blood (not recorded which). The chain employs TRBV30 and TRBJ2-5; 11 positions match TRBD1. This receptor was obtained from a woman aged 18-29 years who had recovered from COVID-19. The CDR3 nucleotides are TGTGCCTGCGCGGACAGGGGGCGTGAGACCCAGTACTTC. It yields the protein CACADRGRETQYF.